A selection of T cell receptor beta chains follows, all from one sample in a study of blood T cell repertoires in COVID-19. TCRdb's copy holds only in-frame clones and misses some; the assay was immunoSEQ multiplex PCR. This table holds about 150,000 clones, roughly 80% found once. The sample taken for sequencing was peripheral blood. The source of these receptors is a woman aged 80 or older with acute or convalescent COVID-19. The CDR3 runs from the conserved cysteine through the conserved F or W. Fields, in order: CDR3 length, J gene, D gene, V gene, clone size, CDR3 DNA, CDR3 protein. D genes are given only for firm matches. Expanded clones get a size class; other rows say once, few or many, or leave the size out.

12 TRBJ2-7 TRBD1 TRBV30 . TGTGCCTCCTTGACAGGGTTCTACGAGCAGTACTTC CASLTGFYEQYF
14 TRBJ2-7 TRBD1 TRBV19 . TGTGCCAGTAGTATTGACCGGGACAGGGCGGAGCAGTACTTC CASSIDRDRAEQYF
13 TRBJ1-2 . TRBV11-2 . TGTGCCAGCAGCTCTGGACAGAACTATGGCTACACCTTC CASSSGQNYGYTF
14 TRBJ1-1 . TRBV13 . TGTGCCAGCAGCTTAGCTGGCAGTTCCACTGAAGCTTTCTTT CASSLAGSSTEAFF
14 TRBJ1-1 . TRBV7-9 . TGTGCCAGCAGCTTAGCCGGACTAACCACTGAAGCTTTCTTT CASSLAGLTTEAFF
13 TRBJ2-1 TRBD2 TRBV6-6 . TGTGCCAGCAGCACGACTAGCGGGGGCGAGCAGTTCTTC CASSTTSGGEQFF
14 TRBJ1-1 . TRBV7-2 . TGTGCCAGCAGCTTAACGGTTTACAACACTGAAGCTTTCTTT CASSLTVYNTEAFF
16 TRBJ1-5 . TRBV5-5 . TGTGCCAGCAGCCTCAGCATCGCTACGGGAGGTCAGCCCCAGCATTTT CASSLSIATGGQPQHF
14 TRBJ2-5 . TRBV7-3 . TGTGCCAGCAGCTTAGGGGCCCGTCGAGAGACCCAGTACTTC CASSLGARRETQYF
12 TRBJ1-6 . TRBV3-1/TRBV3-2 few TGTGCCAGCAGCCCCGCCAGATCACCCCTCCACTTT CASSPARSPLHF
13 TRBJ2-7 . TRBV7-3 . TGTGCCAGCAGCCGACAGGGAGGTTACGAGCAGTACTTC CASSRQGGYEQYF
11 TRBJ1-3 . TRBV20-1 few TGCAGTGTTAACTCTGGAAACACCATATATTTT CSVNSGNTIYF
16 TRBJ2-3 . TRBV10-3 . TGTGCCATCAGTGAGTCGCATAGCCTCCGCACAGATACGCAGTATTTT CAISESHSLRTDTQYF
15 TRBJ1-3 . TRBV4-1 . TGCGCCAGCAGTCAGTCTCGCAGGGCTGGAAACACCATATATTTT CASSQSRRAGNTIYF
16 TRBJ1-4 TRBD1 TRBV5-4 once TGTGCCAGCAGCTTCCGGACAGGGACCGCGGGAGAAAAACTGTTTTTT CASSFRTGTAGEKLFF
17 TRBJ2-7 . TRBV4-1 . TGCGCCAGCAGCCTCCGTTCACAGACAGGTTCCTTGTGGGAGCAGTACTTC CASSLRSQTGSLWEQYF
15 TRBJ1-1 TRBD1 TRBV5-1 . TGCGCCAGCAGCGTGAGGACAGGGGCTAACACTGAAGCTTTCTTT CASSVRTGANTEAFF
16 TRBJ1-1 . TRBV21-1 . TGTGCCAGCAGCAAATCGGAGGGGGCGAGGAACACTGAAGCTTTCTTT CASSKSEGARNTEAFF
11 TRBJ2-3 . TRBV29-1 . TGCAGTGCGACTAGGGGGGATACGCAGTATTTT CSATRGDTQYF
15 TRBJ1-1 . TRBV13 . TGTGCCAGCAGCACACGTAGGGGTGGGGACACTGAAGCTTTCTTT CASSTRRGGDTEAFF
14 TRBJ1-1 . TRBV6-2/TRBV6-3 once TGTGCCAGCAGTTATGGGGGGTTAGGCACTGAAGCTTTCTTT CASSYGGLGTEAFF
12 TRBJ2-3 . TRBV5-1 once TGCGCCAGCAGCCTGTCTTCAGATACGCAGTATTTT CASSLSSDTQYF
15 TRBJ1-2 TRBD1 TRBV23-1 once TGCGCCAGCAGTCAACCCGGACAGGGCTCCTATGGCTACACCTTC CASSQPGQGSYGYTF
14 TRBJ1-2 . TRBV12-5 . TGTGCTAGTGGCCCTACCTGGGGGGACTATGGCTACACCTTC CASGPTWGDYGYTF
14 TRBJ1-2 . TRBV5-1 . TGCGCCAGCAGCTTGGGGCTAGACGTCTATGGCTACACCTTC CASSLGLDVYGYTF
16 TRBJ1-6 . TRBV3-1/TRBV3-2 . TGTGCCAGCAGCCACTGGGGGGGGTCGGATAATTCACCCCTCCACTTT CASSHWGGSDNSPLHF
15 TRBJ1-2 TRBD1 TRBV5-1 . TGCGCCAGCAGCTTGGGTGGGACAGAGAACTATGGCTACACCTTC CASSLGGTENYGYTF
14 TRBJ2-7 TRBD1 TRBV6-5 . TGTGCCAGCAGTTCGGGACAGGGGGCCCACGAGCAGTACTTC CASSSGQGAHEQYF
13 TRBJ1-1 . TRBV7-3 . TGTGCCAGCAGCTTAAGAGTGGTCTCTGAAGCTTTCTTT CASSLRVVSEAFF
14 TRBJ2-1 TRBD1 TRBV2 . TGTGCCAGCAGCGGACAGGGACCCTACAATGAGCAGTTCTTC CASSGQGPYNEQFF
15 TRBJ2-1 TRBD2 TRBV6-5 . TGCGAACTAGCGGGGGGGATAAGCTCCTACAATGAGCAGTTCTTC CELAGGISSYNEQFF